These T cell receptor beta chains were read from a single sample in a study of cytomegalovirus exposure and HLA in healthy donors. Produced via immunoSEQ multiplex PCR; TCRdb's table is partial and in-frame only. The data hold about 98,000 clones, with around 85% observed a single time. Sequenced material: PBMCs. These receptor sequences come from a woman younger than 45 in good health and CMV-seronegative. Each CDR3 is given with its conserved first and last residue. The order of the fields is J gene, clone size, V gene, D gene, CDR3 DNA, CDR3 protein. A D gene is named only where the DNA matches it firmly. Clone size is stated in some rows and not others, as once, few, many or a class when expanded.

J: TRBJ2-3; size: NA; V: TRBV9; D: NA; DNA: TGTGCCAGCAGCGTAAGGAGGGTTTCAGATACGCAGTATTTT; CDR3: CASSVRRVSDTQYF
J: TRBJ2-5; size: once; V: TRBV9; D: NA; DNA: TGTGCCAGCAGCGTAGTGGCTTCCCAAGAGACCCAGTACTTC; CDR3: CASSVVASQETQYF
J: TRBJ2-1; size: NA; V: TRBV6-5; D: NA; DNA: TGTGCCAGCAGTTACTCGGGGGCGCAGGAGCAGTTCTTC; CDR3: CASSYSGAQEQFF
J: TRBJ1-1; size: once; V: TRBV9; D: TRBD1; DNA: TGTGCCAGCAGCAATAAACAGGGGGCGTACACTGAAGCTTTCTTT; CDR3: CASSNKQGAYTEAFF
J: TRBJ2-2; size: NA; V: TRBV2; D: NA; DNA: TGTGCCAGCAACCCTTCGAGGAACACCGGGGAGCTGTTTTTT; CDR3: CASNPSRNTGELFF
J: TRBJ1-1; size: once; V: TRBV11-2; D: TRBD1; DNA: TGTGCCAGCAGCAGACGACAGGGACAGTCTGAAGCTTTCTTT; CDR3: CASSRRQGQSEAFF
J: TRBJ2-6; size: few; V: TRBV2; D: NA; DNA: TGTGCCAGCAGCTCTTCCTCTGGGGCCAACGTCCTGACTTTC; CDR3: CASSSSSGANVLTF
J: TRBJ1-5; size: NA; V: TRBV10-1; D: NA; DNA: TGCGCCAGCAGTTTTAACAGGCAAGATTATAGCAATCAGCCCCAGCATTTT; CDR3: CASSFNRQDYSNQPQHF
J: TRBJ1-5; size: NA; V: TRBV6-1; D: NA; DNA: TGTGCCAGCAGTGAAACCCCGGGACTTAGGAATCAGCCCCAGCATTTT; CDR3: CASSETPGLRNQPQHF
J: TRBJ2-1; size: NA; V: TRBV7-2; D: TRBD1; DNA: TGTGCCAGCAGCTGGGGACAGGGGGCTGTGAATGAGCAGTTCTTC; CDR3: CASSWGQGAVNEQFF
J: TRBJ1-5; size: few; V: TRBV19; D: NA; DNA: TGTGCCAGTAGTATAAGTCAGCGAGAGCAGCCCCAGCATTTT; CDR3: CASSISQREQPQHF
J: TRBJ2-2; size: NA; V: TRBV5-1; D: TRBD1; DNA: TGCGCCAGCAGCTTGGATGAGACAGGGGTTACCGGGGAGCTGTTTTTT; CDR3: CASSLDETGVTGELFF
J: TRBJ2-1; size: NA; V: TRBV5-1; D: TRBD2; DNA: TGCGCCACTAGCGGGGGGTCCTACAATGAGCAGTTCTTC; CDR3: CATSGGSYNEQFF
J: TRBJ2-1; size: NA; V: TRBV5-1; D: TRBD2; DNA: TGCGCCAGCAGCTTGGAGGCGGGGGGTTTAGGGTATGAGCAGTTCTTC; CDR3: CASSLEAGGLGYEQFF
J: TRBJ1-3; size: NA; V: TRBV20-1; D: TRBD1; DNA: TGCAGCGTGGGACAGGGAAACACCATATATTTT; CDR3: CSVGQGNTIYF
J: TRBJ2-2; size: NA; V: TRBV19; D: NA; DNA: TGTGCCAGTAGTGTAACAGGTTTACCCGGGGAGCTGTTTTTT; CDR3: CASSVTGLPGELFF
J: TRBJ2-2; size: NA; V: TRBV4-3; D: TRBD2; DNA: TGCGCCAGCAGCCGTAGCGGGAATCCCACCGGGGAGCTGTTTTTT; CDR3: CASSRSGNPTGELFF
J: TRBJ2-7; size: NA; V: TRBV28; D: NA; DNA: TGTGCCAGCCAGGGGCTAAACTCCTACGAGCAGTACTTC; CDR3: CASQGLNSYEQYF
J: TRBJ1-5; size: NA; V: TRBV19; D: NA; DNA: TGTGCCAGTAGTATCTATCTCGAGGAGGAAAATCAGCCCCAGCATTTT; CDR3: CASSIYLEEENQPQHF
J: TRBJ2-7; size: NA; V: TRBV14; D: NA; DNA: TGTGCCAGCAGCCCTCGAAGCCGGGTCTCCTACGAGCAGTACTTC; CDR3: CASSPRSRVSYEQYF
J: TRBJ2-7; size: NA; V: TRBV29-1; D: TRBD1; DNA: TGCAGCGTGGCCGGGACAGGGGGCATGGAGCAGTACTTC; CDR3: CSVAGTGGMEQYF
J: TRBJ1-5; size: NA; V: TRBV19; D: NA; DNA: TGTGCCAGTAGTATAGTTGGGGGGGCCCAGCATTTT; CDR3: CASSIVGGAQHF
J: TRBJ1-1; size: NA; V: TRBV6-5; D: NA; DNA: TGTGCCAGCAGTTACGACCTTCTGAGGGCTGAAGCTTTCTTT; CDR3: CASSYDLLRAEAFF
J: TRBJ1-2; size: NA; V: TRBV18; D: TRBD1; DNA: TGTGCCAGCTCACCACCCGGGACAGCTTATGGCTACACCTTC; CDR3: CASSPPGTAYGYTF
J: TRBJ1-1; size: once; V: TRBV29-1; D: NA; DNA: TGCAGCGCAAGAAGGGGGGGGGACACTGAAGCTTTCTTT; CDR3: CSARRGGDTEAFF
J: TRBJ2-3; size: NA; V: TRBV11-2; D: TRBD2; DNA: TGTGCCAGCAGCTTGAGGACTAGCGGGGTCGCTACGCAGTATTTT; CDR3: CASSLRTSGVATQYF
J: TRBJ1-5; size: NA; V: TRBV5-1; D: NA; DNA: TGCGCCAGCAGCTCCAGTCCGGGGGGCGGTCAGCCCCAGCATTTT; CDR3: CASSSSPGGGQPQHF
J: TRBJ1-5; size: NA; V: TRBV5-5; D: NA; DNA: TGTGCCAGCAGCTTTGGGGGGTCGAACCAGCCCCAGCATTTT; CDR3: CASSFGGSNQPQHF
J: TRBJ2-3; size: NA; V: TRBV5-1; D: TRBD2; DNA: TGCGCCAGCAGCTTGACTAGCGGGAGCAGCACAGATACGCAGTATTTT; CDR3: CASSLTSGSSTDTQYF
J: TRBJ1-5; size: once; V: TRBV4-3; D: NA; DNA: TGCGCCAGCAGCCAAGATCCCGCCTCGGGACAGCCCCAGCATTTT; CDR3: CASSQDPASGQPQHF
J: TRBJ2-3; size: NA; V: TRBV9; D: TRBD2; DNA: TGTGCCAGCAGCGTAGGTGGTAGCGGGGGGAGCACAGATACGCAGTATTTT; CDR3: CASSVGGSGGSTDTQYF
J: TRBJ2-7; size: NA; V: TRBV6-5; D: NA; DNA: TGTGCCAGCGGTGTCGGCTACGAGCAGTACTTC; CDR3: CASGVGYEQYF
J: TRBJ2-1; size: NA; V: TRBV9; D: TRBD2; DNA: TGTGCCAGCAGCCTTTGGCAGCGGGGGGACCTGGGTGAGCAGTTCTTC; CDR3: CASSLWQRGDLGEQFF
J: TRBJ2-7; size: once; V: TRBV5-1; D: NA; DNA: TGCGCCAGCAGGTTACACTACGAGCAGTACTTC; CDR3: CASRLHYEQYF
J: TRBJ2-7; size: NA; V: TRBV4-2; D: NA; DNA: TGTGCCAGCAGCCTTGACCGGGGGAACGAGCAGTACTTC; CDR3: CASSLDRGNEQYF
J: TRBJ2-7; size: NA; V: TRBV5-1; D: NA; DNA: TGCGCCAGCAGCTTGGCGAGAAGGGTGGGAGTCTACTACGAGCAGTACTTC; CDR3: CASSLARRVGVYYEQYF
J: TRBJ2-3; size: NA; V: TRBV9; D: NA; DNA: TGTGCCTCCTCTCTCCTGAGCACAGATACGCAGTATTTT; CDR3: CASSLLSTDTQYF
J: TRBJ2-7; size: NA; V: TRBV7-9; D: NA; DNA: TGTGCCAGCAGCCGAAGAGGCCAGGGAACCTACGAGCAGTACTTC; CDR3: CASSRRGQGTYEQYF
J: TRBJ1-1; size: NA; V: TRBV6-5; D: NA; DNA: TGTGCCAGCAGTTACCATTCCCTGAACACTGAAGCTTTCTTT; CDR3: CASSYHSLNTEAFF